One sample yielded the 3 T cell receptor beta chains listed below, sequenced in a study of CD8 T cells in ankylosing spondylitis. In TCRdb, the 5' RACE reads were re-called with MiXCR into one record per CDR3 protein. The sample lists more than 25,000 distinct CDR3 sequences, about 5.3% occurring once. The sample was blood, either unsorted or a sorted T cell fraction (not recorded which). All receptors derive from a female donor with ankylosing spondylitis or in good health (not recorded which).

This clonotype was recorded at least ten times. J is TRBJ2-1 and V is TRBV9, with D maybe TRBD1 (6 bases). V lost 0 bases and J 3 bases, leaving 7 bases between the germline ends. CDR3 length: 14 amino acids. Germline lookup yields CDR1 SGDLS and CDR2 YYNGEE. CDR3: CASSVGGLYNEQFF. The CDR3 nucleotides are TGTGCCAGCAGCGTAGGGGGGCTCTACAATGAGCAGTTCTTC. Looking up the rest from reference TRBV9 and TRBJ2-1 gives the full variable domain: DSGVTQTPKHLITATGQRVTLRCSPRSGDLSVYWYQQSLDQGLQFLIQYYNGEERAKGNILERFSAQQFPDLHSELNLSSLELGDSALYFCASSVGGLYNEQFFGPGTRLTVL.

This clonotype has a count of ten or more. CDR3 DNA sequence: TGTGCCAGCAGCGGAGACACGACAACTAATGAAAAACTGTTTTTT. Encoded protein: CASSGDTTTNEKLFF. The J gene is TRBJ1-4, the V gene TRBV9; D gene unclear. Germline CDR1 reads SGDLS; CDR2 reads YYNGEE. V lost 3 bases to trimming and J lost 0 bases, with 9 bases between them. CDR3 size: 15 residues.

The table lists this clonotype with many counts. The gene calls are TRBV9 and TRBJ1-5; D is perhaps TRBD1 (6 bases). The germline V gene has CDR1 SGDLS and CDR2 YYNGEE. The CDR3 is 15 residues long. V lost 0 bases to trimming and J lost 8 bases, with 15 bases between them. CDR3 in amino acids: CASSVDPGGREPQHF. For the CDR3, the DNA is TGTGCCAGCAGCGTAGATCCGGGGGGGCGGGAGCCCCAGCATTTT.